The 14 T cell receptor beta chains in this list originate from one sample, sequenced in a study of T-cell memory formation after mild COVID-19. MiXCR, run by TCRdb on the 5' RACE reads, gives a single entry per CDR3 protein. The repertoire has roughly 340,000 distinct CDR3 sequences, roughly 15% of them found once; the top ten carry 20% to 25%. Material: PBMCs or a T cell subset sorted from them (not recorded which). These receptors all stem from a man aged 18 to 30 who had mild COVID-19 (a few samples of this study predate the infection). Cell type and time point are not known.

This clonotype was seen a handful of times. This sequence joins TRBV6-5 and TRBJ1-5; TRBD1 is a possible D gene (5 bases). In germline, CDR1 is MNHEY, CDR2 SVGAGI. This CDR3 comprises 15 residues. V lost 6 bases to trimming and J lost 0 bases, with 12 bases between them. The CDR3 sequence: CASRRQSYSNQPQHF. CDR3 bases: TGTGCCAGCAGGCGACAGAGCTATAGCAATCAGCCCCAGCATTTT.

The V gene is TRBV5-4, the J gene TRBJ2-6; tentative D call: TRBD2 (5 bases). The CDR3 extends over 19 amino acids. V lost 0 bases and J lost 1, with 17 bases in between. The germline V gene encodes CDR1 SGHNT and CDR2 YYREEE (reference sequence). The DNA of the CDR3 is TGTGCCAGCAGCTTGGAAGTTGTCGGGATCCTGTCTGGGGCCAACGTCCTGACTTTC. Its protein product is CASSLEVVGILSGANVLTF.

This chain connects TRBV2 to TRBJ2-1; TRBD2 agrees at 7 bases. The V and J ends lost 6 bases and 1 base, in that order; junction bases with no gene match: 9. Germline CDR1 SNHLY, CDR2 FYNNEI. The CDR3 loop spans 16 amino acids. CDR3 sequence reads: CASRGALATSYNEQFF. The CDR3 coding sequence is TGTGCCAGCAGAGGGGCACTAGCGACGTCCTACAATGAGCAGTTCTTC.

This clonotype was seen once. Written as DNA, the CDR3 is TGTGCCAGCAGCTCAGGACCCGGAAGGTCCTACAATGAGCAGTTCTTC. The encoded protein is CASSSGPGRSYNEQFF. The genes are TRBV7-6 and TRBJ2-1; D call uncertain. The germline gives CDR1 SGHVS, CDR2 FNYEAQ. The CDR3 spans 16 residues. Trimming removed 4 bases at V and 1 base at J, with 14 bases between.

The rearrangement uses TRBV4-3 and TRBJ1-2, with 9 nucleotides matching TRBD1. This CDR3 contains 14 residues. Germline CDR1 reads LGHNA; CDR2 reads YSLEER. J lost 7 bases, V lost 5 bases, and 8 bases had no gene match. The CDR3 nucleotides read TGCGCCAGCAGCGCCCGGGACAGGGTTGGTGGCTACACCTTC. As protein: CASSARDRVGGYTF.

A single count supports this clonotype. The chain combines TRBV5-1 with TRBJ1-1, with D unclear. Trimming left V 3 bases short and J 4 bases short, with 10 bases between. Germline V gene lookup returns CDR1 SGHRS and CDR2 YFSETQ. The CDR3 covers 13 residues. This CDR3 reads CASSWAGGTEAFF. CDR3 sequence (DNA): TGCGCCAGCAGCTGGGCGGGTGGCACTGAAGCTTTCTTT.

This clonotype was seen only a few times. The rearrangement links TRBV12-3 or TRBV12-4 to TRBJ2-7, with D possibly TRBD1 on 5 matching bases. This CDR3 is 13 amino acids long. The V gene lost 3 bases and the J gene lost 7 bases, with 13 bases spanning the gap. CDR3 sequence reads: CASSFIQGMEQYV. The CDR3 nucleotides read TGTGCCAGCAGTTTTATCCAGGGTATGGAGCAGTACGTC.

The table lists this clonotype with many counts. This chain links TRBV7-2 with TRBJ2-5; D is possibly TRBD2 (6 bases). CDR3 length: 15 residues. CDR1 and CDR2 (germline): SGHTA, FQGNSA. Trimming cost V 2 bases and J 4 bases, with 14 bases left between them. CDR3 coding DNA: TGTGCCAGCAGCTTACCGGCCGCCGGGGGAGAGACCCAGTACTTC. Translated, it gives CASSLPAAGGETQYF.

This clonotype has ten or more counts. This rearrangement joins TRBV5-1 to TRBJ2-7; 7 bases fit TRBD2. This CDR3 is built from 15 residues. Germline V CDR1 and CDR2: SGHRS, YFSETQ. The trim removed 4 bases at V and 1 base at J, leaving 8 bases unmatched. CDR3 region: CASSAPGLSSYEQYF. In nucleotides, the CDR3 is TGCGCCAGCAGCGCACCGGGACTATCGTCCTACGAGCAGTACTTC.

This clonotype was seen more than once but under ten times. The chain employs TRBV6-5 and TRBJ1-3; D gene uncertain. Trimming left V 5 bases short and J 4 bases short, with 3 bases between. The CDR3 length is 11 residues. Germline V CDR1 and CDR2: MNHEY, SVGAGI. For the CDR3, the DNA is TGTGCCAGCAGTAGGGGAAACACCATATATTTT. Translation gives CASSRGNTIYF.

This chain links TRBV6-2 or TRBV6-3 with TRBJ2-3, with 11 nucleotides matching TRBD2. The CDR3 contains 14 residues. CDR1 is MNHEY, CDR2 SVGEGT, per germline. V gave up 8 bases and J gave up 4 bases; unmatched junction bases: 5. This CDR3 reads CASGIAGGPDTQYF. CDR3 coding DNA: TGTGCCAGCGGCATAGCGGGAGGGCCAGATACGCAGTATTTT.

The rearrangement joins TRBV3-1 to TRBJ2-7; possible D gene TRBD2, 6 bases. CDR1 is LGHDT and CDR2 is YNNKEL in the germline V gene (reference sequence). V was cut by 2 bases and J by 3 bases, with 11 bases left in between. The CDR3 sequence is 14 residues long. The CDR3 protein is CASSQIGGIYEQYF. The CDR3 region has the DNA TGTGCCAGCAGCCAAATCGGGGGAATCTACGAGCAGTACTTC.

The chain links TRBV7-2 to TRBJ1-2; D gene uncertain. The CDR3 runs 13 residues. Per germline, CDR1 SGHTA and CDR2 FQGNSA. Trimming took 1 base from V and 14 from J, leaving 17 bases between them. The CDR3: CASSLGVERGATF. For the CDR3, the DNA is TGTGCCAGCAGCTTAGGAGTGGAGCGGGGAGCTACCTTC.

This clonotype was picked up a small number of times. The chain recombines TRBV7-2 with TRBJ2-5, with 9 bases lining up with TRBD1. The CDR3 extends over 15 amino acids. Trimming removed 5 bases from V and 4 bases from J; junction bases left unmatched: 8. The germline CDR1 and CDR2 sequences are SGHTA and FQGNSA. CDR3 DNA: TGTGCCAGCAGCAACCGGGACAGGGTCGTAGAGACCCAGTACTTC. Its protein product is CASSNRDRVVETQYF.